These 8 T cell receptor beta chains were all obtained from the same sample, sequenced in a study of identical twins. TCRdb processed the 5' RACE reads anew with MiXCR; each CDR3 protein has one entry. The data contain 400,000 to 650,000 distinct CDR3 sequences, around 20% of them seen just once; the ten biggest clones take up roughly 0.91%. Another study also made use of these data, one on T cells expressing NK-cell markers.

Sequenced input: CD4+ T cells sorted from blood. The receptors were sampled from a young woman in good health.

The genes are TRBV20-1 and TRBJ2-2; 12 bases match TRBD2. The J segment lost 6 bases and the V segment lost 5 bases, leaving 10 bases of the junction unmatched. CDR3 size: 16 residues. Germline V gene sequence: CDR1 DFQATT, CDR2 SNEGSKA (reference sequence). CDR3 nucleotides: TGCAGTGCTCCCGGCCCTAGCGGGAGGGATTCCGGGGAGCTGTTTTTT. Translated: CSAPGPSGRDSGELFF.

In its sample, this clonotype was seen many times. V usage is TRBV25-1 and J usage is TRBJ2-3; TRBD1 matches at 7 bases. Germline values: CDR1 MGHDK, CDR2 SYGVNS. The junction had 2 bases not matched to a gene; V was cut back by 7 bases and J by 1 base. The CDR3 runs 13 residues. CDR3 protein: CASTGTGTDTQYF. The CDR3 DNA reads TGTGCCAGCACCGGGACAGGCACAGATACGCAGTATTTT. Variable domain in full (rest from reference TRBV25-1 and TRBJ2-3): EADIYQTPRYLVIGTGKKITLECSQTMGHDKMYWYQQDPGMELHLIHYSYGVNSTEKGDLSSESTVSRIRTEHFPLTLESARPSHTSQYLCASTGTGTDTQYFGPGTRLTVL.

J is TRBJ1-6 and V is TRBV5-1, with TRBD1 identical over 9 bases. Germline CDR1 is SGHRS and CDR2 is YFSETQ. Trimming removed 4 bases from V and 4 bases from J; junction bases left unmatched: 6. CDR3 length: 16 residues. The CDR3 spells CASSRATGGYNSPLHF. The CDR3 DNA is TGCGCCAGCAGCCGAGCGACAGGGGGGTATAATTCACCCCTCCACTTT.

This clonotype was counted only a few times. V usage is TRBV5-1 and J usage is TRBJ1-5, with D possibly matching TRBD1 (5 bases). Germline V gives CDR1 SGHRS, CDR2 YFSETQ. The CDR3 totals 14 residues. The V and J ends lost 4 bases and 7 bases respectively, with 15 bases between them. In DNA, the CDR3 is TGCGCCAGCAGCCCAGACAGTTGGGGACAGCCCCAGCATTTT. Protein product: CASSPDSWGQPQHF.

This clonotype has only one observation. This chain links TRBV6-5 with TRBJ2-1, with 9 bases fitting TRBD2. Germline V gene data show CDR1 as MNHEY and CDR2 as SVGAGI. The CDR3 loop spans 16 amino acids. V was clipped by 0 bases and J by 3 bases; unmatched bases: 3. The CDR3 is CASSYSRLADYNEQFF. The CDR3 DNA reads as TGTGCCAGCAGTTACTCGAGACTAGCGGACTACAATGAGCAGTTCTTC.

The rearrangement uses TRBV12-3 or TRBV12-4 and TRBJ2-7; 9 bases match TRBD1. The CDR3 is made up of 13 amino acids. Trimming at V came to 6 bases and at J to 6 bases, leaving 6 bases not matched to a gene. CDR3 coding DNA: TGTGCCAGCAGAAGGACAGGGGAGGGCGAGCAGTACTTC. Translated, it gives CASRRTGEGEQYF.

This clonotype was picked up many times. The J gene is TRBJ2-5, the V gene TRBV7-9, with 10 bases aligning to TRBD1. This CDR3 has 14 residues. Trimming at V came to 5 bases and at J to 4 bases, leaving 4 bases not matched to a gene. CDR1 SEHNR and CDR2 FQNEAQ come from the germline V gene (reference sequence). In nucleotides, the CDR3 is TGTGCCAGCAGCCGCGGGACAGGGGTAGAGACCCAGTACTTC. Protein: CASSRGTGVETQYF. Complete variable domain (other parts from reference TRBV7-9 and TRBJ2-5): DTGVSQNPRHKITKRGQNVTFRCDPISEHNRLYWYRQTLGQGPEFLTYFQNEAQLEKSRLLSDRFSAERPKGSFSTLEIQRTEQGDSAMYLCASSRGTGVETQYFGPGTRLLVL.

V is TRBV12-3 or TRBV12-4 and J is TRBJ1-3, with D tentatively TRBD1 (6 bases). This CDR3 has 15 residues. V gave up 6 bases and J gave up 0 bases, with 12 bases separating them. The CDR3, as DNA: TGTGCCAGCAGCCATACAGGGCCCTCTGGAAACACCATATATTTT. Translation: CASSHTGPSGNTIYF.